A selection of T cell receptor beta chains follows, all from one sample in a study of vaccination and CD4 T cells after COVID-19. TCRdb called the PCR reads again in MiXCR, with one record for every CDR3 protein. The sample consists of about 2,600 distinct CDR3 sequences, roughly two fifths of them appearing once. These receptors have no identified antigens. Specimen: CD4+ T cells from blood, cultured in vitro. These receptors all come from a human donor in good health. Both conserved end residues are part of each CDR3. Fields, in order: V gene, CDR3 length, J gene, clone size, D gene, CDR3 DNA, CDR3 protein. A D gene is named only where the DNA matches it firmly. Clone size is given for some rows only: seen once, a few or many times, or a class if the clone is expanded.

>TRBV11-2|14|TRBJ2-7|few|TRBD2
TGTGCCAGCAGCTTAATAGCGGGGGCCTACGAGCAGTACTTC
CASSLIAGAYEQYF
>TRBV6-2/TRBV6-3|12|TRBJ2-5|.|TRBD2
TGTGCCAGCAGTGGGGGGGAAGAGACCCAGTACTTC
CASSGGEETQYF
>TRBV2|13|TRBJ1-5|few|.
TGTGCCAGCACCGGGGACATGCATTCGCCCCAGCATTTT
CASTGDMHSPQHF
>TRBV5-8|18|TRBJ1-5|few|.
TGTGCCAGCAGCCTTAGAGAGAGCGCCGACAGGACGAATCAGCCCCAGCATTTT
CASSLRESADRTNQPQHF
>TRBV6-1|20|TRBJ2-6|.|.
TGTGCCAGCTATTCTAATAGGGGGAGGCGTTTTTGGTCTGGGGCCAACGTCCTGACTTTC
CASYSNRGRRFWSGANVLTF
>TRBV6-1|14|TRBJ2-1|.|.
TGTGCCAGCAGAAGGGCGGTGGAAAGGAATGAGCAGTTCTTC
CASRRAVERNEQFF
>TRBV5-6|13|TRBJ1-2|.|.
TGTGCCAGCAGCCCGGACACTAACTATGGCTACACCTTC
CASSPDTNYGYTF
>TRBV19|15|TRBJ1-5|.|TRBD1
TGTGCCAGTAGTACCCGACAGGGGGCGTATCAGCCCCAGCATTTT
CASSTRQGAYQPQHF
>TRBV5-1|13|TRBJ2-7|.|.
TGCGCCAGCAGCTTTCCAGGTAAATACGAGCAGTACTTC
CASSFPGKYEQYF
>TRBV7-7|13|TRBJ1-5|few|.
TGTGCTAGCAGCTTGGGCCCCGGACAGCCCCAGCATTTT
CASSLGPGQPQHF
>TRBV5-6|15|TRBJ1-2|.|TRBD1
TGTGCCAGCAGCTTAGGACAGGGGCTAGACTATGGCTACACCTTC
CASSLGQGLDYGYTF
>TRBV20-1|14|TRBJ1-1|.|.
TGCAGTGCTAGTAGGGGGATTATGAACACTGAAGCTTTCTTT
CSASRGIMNTEAFF
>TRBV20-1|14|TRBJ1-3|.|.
TGCAGTGCTAGAGATTACAGGACTGGAAACACCATATATTTT
CSARDYRTGNTIYF
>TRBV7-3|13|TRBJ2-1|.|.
TGTGCCAGCAGCTTAAATTCCTACAATGAGCAGTTCTTC
CASSLNSYNEQFF
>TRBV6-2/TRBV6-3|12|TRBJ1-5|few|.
TGTGCCAGCAAACAGCGCAATCAGCCCCAGCATTTT
CASKQRNQPQHF
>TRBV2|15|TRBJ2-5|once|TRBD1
TGTGCCAGCGGCAACCCGGGACAGGGGTGGGAGACCCAGTACTTC
CASGNPGQGWETQYF
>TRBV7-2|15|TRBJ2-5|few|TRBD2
TGTGCCACCGGACTAGCGGGGGGGCCGTGGGAGACCCAGTACTTC
CATGLAGGPWETQYF
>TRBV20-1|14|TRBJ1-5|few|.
TGCAGTGCAAAGTGGGAATTTAGCAATCAGCCCCAGCATTTT
CSAKWEFSNQPQHF
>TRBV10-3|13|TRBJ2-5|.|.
TGTGCCATCAGTGACGGGTACCAAGAGACCCAGTACTTC
CAISDGYQETQYF
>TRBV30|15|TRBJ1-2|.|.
TGTGCCTCCCCAAAAGGGGCAGGGGAAAACTATGGCTACACCTTC
CASPKGAGENYGYTF
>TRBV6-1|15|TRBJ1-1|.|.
TGTGCCAGCAGTGAGGGGGGGGGGATGAACACTGAAGCTTTCTTT
CASSEGGGMNTEAFF
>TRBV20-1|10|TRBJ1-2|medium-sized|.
TGCAGTGCTAGTAGCCCGACCTACACCTTC
CSASSPTYTF
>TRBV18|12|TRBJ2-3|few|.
TGTGCCAGCTCCCACCTGGGGGATACGCAGTATTTT
CASSHLGDTQYF
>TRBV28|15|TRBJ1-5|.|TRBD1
TGTGCCAGCAGCCCGGACAGGGGTAACAATCAGCCCCAGCATTTT
CASSPDRGNNQPQHF
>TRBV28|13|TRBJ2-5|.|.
TGTGCCAGTGCACAGGGGACTCAAGAGACCCAGTACTTC
CASAQGTQETQYF
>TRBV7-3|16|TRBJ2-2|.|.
TGTGCCAGCAGCTGGGCAGACTCTACGAACACCGGGGAGCTGTTTTTT
CASSWADSTNTGELFF
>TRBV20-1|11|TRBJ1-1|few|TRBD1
TGCAGTGCTAGGGGCACAGGGGTCCCTATCTTT
CSARGTGVPIF
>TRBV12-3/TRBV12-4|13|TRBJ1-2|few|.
TGTGCCAGCAGTTTTGCTGGCACCTATGGCTACACCTTC
CASSFAGTYGYTF
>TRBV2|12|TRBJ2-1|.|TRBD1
TGTGCCAGCAAGGGGGCGAGAAATGAGCAGTTCTTC
CASKGARNEQFF